Here is one T cell receptor beta chain with its context. The entry originates in a study of blood T cell repertoires in COVID-19. The overall study: Both acute and convalescent COVID-19 samples were obtained from the United States, Italy and Spain.

The trim removed 5 bases at V and 5 bases at J, leaving 10 bases unmatched. The CDR3 length is 16 residues. CDR1 and CDR2 (germline): SEHNR, FQNEAQ (reference sequence). Per the original data handling: Nucleated cell number was recorded as an estimate derived from reference gene primer amplification. Assay used: immunoSEQ multiplex PCR; TCRdb lists only in-frame clones, some missing. V and J calls and clone size are those listed in that table; D and trimming were worked out from the DNA. The table lists approximately 200,000 clones, about 87% of them singletons, with less than 2% in the top ten. The clonotype originates from a man aged 65-85 years with acute or convalescent COVID-19. V usage is TRBV7-9 and J usage is TRBJ2-5; 11 positions match TRBD2. Sequencing input: peripheral blood. This chain's CDR3 is CASSRPTSGTSETQYF. CDR3 DNA sequence: TGTGCCAGCAGCCGTCCGACTAGCGGGACATCGGAGACCCAGTACTTC.